These T cell receptor beta chains were read from a single sample in a study of CD8+CD57+ T cells in acquired aplastic anemia. TCRdb analysed the reads with MiXCR anew, one entry per CDR3 protein. The table lists under 350,000 distinct CDR3 sequences, 56% of them singletons, with under 1.5% in the top ten. Sequenced input: sorted CD4+, CD8+, or CD8+CD57+ T cells (not recorded which) from PBMCs. Receptors originate from a human donor with aplastic anemia. Both conserved end residues are part of each CDR3. The order of the fields is clone size, D gene, J gene, V gene, CDR3 DNA, CDR3 protein. The D gene is left open where the match is weak. The size entry is marked missing in some rows and otherwise reads once, few, many or a size class.

clone size: .
D gene: TRBD2
J gene: TRBJ2-1
V gene: TRBV2
CDR3 DNA: TGTGCCAGCAGTGGGCTAGCGGGAGTTGACAGTAAACAGTTCTTC
CDR3 protein: CASSGLAGVDSKQFF

clone size: once
D gene: .
J gene: TRBJ2-7
V gene: TRBV9
CDR3 DNA: TGTGCCAGCAGCGTAGCGTCTTCCTACGAGCAGTACTTC
CDR3 protein: CASSVASSYEQYF

clone size: many
D gene: .
J gene: TRBJ1-1
V gene: TRBV5-1
CDR3 DNA: TGCGCCAGCAGCATACAGGGAGAGAACACTGAAGCTTTCTTT
CDR3 protein: CASSIQGENTEAFF

clone size: .
D gene: .
J gene: TRBJ1-1
V gene: TRBV19
CDR3 DNA: TGTGCCAGTAGTCCCCTTAGGACTCGGACTGAAGCTTTCTTT
CDR3 protein: CASSPLRTRTEAFF

clone size: .
D gene: TRBD1
J gene: TRBJ2-7
V gene: TRBV29-1
CDR3 DNA: TGCAGCGTTCGTCGACAGGGTGTCCACGAGCAGTACTTC
CDR3 protein: CSVRRQGVHEQYF

clone size: .
D gene: .
J gene: TRBJ1-4
V gene: TRBV2
CDR3 DNA: TGTGCCAGCAGTACGTTCCGGGACCAGAATGAAAAACTGTTTTTT
CDR3 protein: CASSTFRDQNEKLFF

clone size: few
D gene: .
J gene: TRBJ2-3
V gene: TRBV7-7
CDR3 DNA: TGTGCTAGCAGCCCGCCAGCGACAGATACGCAGTATTTT
CDR3 protein: CASSPPATDTQYF

clone size: few
D gene: TRBD1
J gene: TRBJ1-2
V gene: TRBV7-6
CDR3 DNA: TGTGCCAGCAGCTCCCTCACAGGGGGCGCGTATGGCTACACCTTC
CDR3 protein: CASSSLTGGAYGYTF

clone size: few
D gene: TRBD1
J gene: TRBJ2-2
V gene: TRBV18
CDR3 DNA: TGTGCCAGCTCACCCCGACAGGGAACCGGGGAGCTGTTTTTT
CDR3 protein: CASSPRQGTGELFF

clone size: .
D gene: .
J gene: TRBJ1-2
V gene: TRBV25-1
CDR3 DNA: TGTGCCAGCAGTGACAGGTCAAGCAACTATGGCTACACCTTC
CDR3 protein: CASSDRSSNYGYTF